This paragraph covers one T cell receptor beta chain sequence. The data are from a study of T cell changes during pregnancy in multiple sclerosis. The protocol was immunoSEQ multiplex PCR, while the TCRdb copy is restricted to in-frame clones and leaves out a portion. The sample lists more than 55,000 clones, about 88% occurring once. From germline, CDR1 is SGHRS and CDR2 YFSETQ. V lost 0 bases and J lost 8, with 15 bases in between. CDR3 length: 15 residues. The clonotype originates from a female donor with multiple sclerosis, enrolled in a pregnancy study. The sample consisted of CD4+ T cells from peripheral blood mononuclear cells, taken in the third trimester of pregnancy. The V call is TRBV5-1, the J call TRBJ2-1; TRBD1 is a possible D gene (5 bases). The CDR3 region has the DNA TGCGCCAGCAGCTTGGACCCAGGGTCTATGGATGAGCAGTTCTTC. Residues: CASSLDPGSMDEQFF.